These 5 T cell receptor beta chains were all obtained from the same sample, sequenced in a study of STAT5B mutations in CD4+ large granular lymphocyte leukemia (dated by TCRdb to between 2020 and 2023). The library was generated by the immunoSEQ multiplex PCR assay. TCRdb took this table from immuneACCESS and kept in-frame rearrangements with V and J called. Such tables lack part of the clones; where checked against another copy, unresolved V genes explain under half of the gap, and the rest is unexplained. Present in this sample are fewer than 7,500 clones, under 80% of which were seen just once. The top ten clones comprise roughly 60% of the sample. The sequenced material came from PBMCs. The receptors were gathered from a man older than 75 with CD4+ T-cell large granular lymphocyte leukemia.

The gene calls are TRBV6-6 and TRBJ1-5, with a tentative D call TRBD1 (6 bases). Between the trimmed V and J ends, which lost 1 base and 4 bases, there was a span of 14 bases. The length of the CDR3 is 16 residues. Germline V CDR1 and CDR2: MNHNY, SVGAGI (reference sequence). Written as DNA, the CDR3 is TGTGCCAGCAGTTACTTTGACAGGCGGGCAAATCAGCCCCAGCATTTT. Encoded protein: CASSYFDRRANQPQHF.

The V and J genes are TRBV27 and TRBJ1-2; D ambiguous. Trimming shortened V by 5 bases and J by 3 bases, and 16 bases separated the two germline ends. CDR3 length: 15 residues. Germline assignment: CDR1 MNHEY and CDR2 SMNVEV (reference sequence). CDR3 region: CASSPVMVGDYGYTF. CDR3 in DNA: TGTGCCAGCAGTCCGGTGATGGTTGGGGACTATGGCTACACCTTC.

The V gene is TRBV28, the J gene TRBJ1-2; 7 bases agree with TRBD1. Germline assignment: CDR1 MDHEN and CDR2 SYDVKM. Trimming removed 5 bases from V and 6 bases from J; junction bases left unmatched: 6. This CDR3 has 13 amino acids. The CDR3 region is CASSQQGSDGYTF. The CDR3 DNA reads as TGTGCCAGCAGTCAACAGGGGTCTGATGGCTACACCTTC.

This chain links TRBV14 with TRBJ1-1; TRBD1 is a possible D gene (5 bases). The CDR3 contains 11 residues. V shed 1 base and J shed 11 bases, with 8 bases lying between them. CDR1 and CDR2 from the germline V gene are SGHDN and FVKESK. CDR3 sequence reads: CASSQAGVAFF. In nucleotides, the CDR3 is TGTGCCAGCAGCCAAGCGGGGGTGGCTTTCTTT.

V gene TRBV7-9 combines with J gene TRBJ2-7, with 11 bases lining up with TRBD2. The CDR3 totals 16 residues. The V gene end was trimmed by 4 bases and the J gene end by 6 bases; junction bases not matched to a gene: 11. Germline V lookup: CDR1 SEHNR, CDR2 FQNEAQ (reference sequence). CDR3 residues: CASSSSTSGSPVEQYF. DNA for the CDR3: TGTGCCAGCAGCTCCAGTACTAGCGGGAGTCCTGTCGAGCAGTACTTC.